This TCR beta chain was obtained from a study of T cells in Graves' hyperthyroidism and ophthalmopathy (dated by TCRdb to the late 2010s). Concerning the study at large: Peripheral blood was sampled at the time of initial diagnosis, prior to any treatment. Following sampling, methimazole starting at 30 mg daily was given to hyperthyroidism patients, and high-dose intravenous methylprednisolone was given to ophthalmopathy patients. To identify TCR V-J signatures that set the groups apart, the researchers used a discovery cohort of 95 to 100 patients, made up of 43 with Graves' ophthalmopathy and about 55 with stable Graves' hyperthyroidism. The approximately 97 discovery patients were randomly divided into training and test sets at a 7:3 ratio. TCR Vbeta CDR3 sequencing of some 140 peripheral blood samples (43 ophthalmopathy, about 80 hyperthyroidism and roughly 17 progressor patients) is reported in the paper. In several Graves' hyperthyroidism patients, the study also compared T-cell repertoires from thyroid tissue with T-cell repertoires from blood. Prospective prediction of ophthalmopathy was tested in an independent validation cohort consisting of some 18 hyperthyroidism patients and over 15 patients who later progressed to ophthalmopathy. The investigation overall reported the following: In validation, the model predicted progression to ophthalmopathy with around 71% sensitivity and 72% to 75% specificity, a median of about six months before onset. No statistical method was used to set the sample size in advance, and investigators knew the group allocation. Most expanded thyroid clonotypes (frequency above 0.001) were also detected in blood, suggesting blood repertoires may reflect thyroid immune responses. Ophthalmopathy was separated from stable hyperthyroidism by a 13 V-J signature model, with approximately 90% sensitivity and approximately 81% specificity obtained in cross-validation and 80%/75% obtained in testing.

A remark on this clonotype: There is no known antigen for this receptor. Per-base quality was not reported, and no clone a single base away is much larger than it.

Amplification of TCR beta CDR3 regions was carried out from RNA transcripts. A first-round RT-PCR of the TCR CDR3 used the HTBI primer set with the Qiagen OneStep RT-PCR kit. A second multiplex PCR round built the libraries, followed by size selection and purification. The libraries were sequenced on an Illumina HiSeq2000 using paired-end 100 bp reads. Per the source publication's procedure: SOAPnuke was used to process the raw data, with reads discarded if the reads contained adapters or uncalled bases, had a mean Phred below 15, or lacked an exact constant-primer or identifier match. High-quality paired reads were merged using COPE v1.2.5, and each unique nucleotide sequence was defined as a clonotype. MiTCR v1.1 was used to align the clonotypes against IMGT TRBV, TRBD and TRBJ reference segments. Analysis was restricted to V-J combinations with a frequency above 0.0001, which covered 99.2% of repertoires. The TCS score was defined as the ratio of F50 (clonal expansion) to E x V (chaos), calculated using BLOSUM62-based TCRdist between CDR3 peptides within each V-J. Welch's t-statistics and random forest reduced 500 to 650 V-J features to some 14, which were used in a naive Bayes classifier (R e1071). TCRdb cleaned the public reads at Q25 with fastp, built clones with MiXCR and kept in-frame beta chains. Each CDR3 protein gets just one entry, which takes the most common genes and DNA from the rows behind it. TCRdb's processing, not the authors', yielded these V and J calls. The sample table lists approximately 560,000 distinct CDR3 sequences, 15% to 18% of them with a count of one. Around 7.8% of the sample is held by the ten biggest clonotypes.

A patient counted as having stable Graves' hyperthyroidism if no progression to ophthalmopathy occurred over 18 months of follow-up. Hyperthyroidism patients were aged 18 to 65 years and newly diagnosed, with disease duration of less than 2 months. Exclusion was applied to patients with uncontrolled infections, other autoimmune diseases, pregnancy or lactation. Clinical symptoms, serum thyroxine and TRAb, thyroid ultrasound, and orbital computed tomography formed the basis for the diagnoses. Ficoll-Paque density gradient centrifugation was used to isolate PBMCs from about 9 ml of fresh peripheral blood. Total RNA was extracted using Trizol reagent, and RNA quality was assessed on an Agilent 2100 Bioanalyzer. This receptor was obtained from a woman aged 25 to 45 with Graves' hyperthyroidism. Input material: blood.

The CDR3 in this case is CSARDFRTSGRSSYEQYF. In nucleotide form, the sequence is TGCAGTGCTAGAGATTTCAGGACTAGCGGGAGGAGCTCCTACGAGCAGTACTTC. The V gene is TRBV20-1 and the J gene is TRBJ2-7, with TRBD2 identical over 14 junction bases. The CDR3, from cysteine to phenylalanine, totals 18 residues. Only the CDR3 region is kept as DNA, spanning 54 bases read in frame from base 1. Trimming leaves V shorter by 0 bases and J shorter by 0 bases, with the junction holding 7 bases beyond the gene matches. CDR1 and CDR2 are drawn from the germline V gene (reference sequence): DFQATT, SNEGSKA.